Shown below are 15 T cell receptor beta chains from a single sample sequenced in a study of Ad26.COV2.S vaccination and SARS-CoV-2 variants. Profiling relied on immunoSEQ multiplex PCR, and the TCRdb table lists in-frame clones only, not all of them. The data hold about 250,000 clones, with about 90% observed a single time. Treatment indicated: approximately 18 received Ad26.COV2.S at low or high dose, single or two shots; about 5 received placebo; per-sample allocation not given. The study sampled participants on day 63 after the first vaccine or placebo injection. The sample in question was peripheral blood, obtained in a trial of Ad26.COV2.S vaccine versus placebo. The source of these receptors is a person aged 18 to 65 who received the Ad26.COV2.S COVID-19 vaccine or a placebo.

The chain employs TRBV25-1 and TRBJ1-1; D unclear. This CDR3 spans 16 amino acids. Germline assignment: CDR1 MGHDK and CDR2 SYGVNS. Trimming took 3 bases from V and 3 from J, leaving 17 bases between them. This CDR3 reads CASSELTSSRDTEAFF. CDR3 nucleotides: TGTGCCAGCAGTGAGTTAACTTCCTCGAGAGACACTGAAGCTTTCTTT.

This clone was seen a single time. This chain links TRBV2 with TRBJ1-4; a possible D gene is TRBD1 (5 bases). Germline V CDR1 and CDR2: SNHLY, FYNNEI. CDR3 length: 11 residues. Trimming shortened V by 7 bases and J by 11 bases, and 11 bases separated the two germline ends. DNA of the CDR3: TGTGCCAGCACGGTAGGGGAGAAACTGTTTTTT. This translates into CASTVGEKLFF.

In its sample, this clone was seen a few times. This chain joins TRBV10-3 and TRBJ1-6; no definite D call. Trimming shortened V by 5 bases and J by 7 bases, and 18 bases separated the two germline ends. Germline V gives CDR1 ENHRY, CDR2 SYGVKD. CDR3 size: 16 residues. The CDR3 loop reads CAISLDRTGANSPLHF. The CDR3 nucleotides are TGTGCCATCAGTCTAGACCGGACGGGCGCCAATTCACCCCTCCACTTT.

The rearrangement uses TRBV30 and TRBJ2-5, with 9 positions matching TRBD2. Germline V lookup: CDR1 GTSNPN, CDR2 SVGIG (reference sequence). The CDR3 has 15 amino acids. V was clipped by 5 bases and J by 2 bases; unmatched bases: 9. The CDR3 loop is CAWDVAGAVQETQYF. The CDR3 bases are TGTGCCTGGGATGTAGCGGGAGCGGTTCAAGAGACCCAGTACTTC. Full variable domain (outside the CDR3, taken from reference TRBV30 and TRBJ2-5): SQTIHQWPATLVQPVGSPLSLECTVEGTSNPNLYWYRQAAGRGLQLLFYSVGIGQISSEVPQNLSASRPQDRQFILSSKKLLLSDSGFYLCAWDVAGAVQETQYFGPGTRLLVL.

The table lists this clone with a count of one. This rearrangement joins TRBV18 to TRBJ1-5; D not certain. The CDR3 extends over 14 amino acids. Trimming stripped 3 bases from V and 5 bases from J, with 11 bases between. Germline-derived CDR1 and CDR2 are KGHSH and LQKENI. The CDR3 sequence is CASSPGGLYQPQHF. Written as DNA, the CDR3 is TGTGCCAGCTCACCCGGCGGTCTGTATCAGCCCCAGCATTTT.

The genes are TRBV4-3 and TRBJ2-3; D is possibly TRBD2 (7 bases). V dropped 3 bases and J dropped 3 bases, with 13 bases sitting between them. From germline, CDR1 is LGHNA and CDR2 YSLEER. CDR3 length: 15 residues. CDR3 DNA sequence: TGCGCCAGCAGCCAGGGGGGGGCCGCGACAGATACGCAGTATTTT. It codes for CASSQGGAATDTQYF.

The CDR3 reads CASSFIAGGYEQYF. CDR3 in DNA: TGTGCCAGCAGCTTTATTGCGGGGGGCTACGAGCAGTACTTC. V and J are TRBV7-9 and TRBJ2-7; 8 positions match TRBD2. The CDR3 is 14 amino acids. With V trimmed by 3 bases and J by 3 bases, 4 bases remained unmatched. CDR1 is SEHNR, CDR2 FQNEAQ, per germline (reference sequence).

The CDR3 DNA sequence: TGTGCCAGCAGCCCACGGACTAGCGGGATAGGGCCTTACAATGAGCAGTTCTTC. Its protein product is CASSPRTSGIGPYNEQFF. This chain uses TRBV7-2 with TRBJ2-1, with TRBD2 matching over 12 bases. The ends lost 5 bases at V and 4 bases at J; junction bases unmatched: 12. Per germline, CDR1 SGHTA and CDR2 FQGNSA. The CDR3 length is 18 residues.

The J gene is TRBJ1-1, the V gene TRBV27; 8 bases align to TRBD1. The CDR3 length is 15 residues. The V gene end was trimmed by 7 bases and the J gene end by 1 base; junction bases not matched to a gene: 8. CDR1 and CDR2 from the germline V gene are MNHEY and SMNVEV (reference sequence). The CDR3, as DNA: TGTGCCAGCATCCCCAGGACAGGGCCGAACACTGAAGCTTTCTTT. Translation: CASIPRTGPNTEAFF.

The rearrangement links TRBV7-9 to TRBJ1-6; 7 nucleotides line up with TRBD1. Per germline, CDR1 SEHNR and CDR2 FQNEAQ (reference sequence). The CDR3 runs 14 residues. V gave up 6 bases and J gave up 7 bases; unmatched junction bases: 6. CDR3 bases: TGTGCCAGCAGACAACAGGGGAGCAATTCACCCCTCCACTTT. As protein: CASRQQGSNSPLHF.

The CDR3 here is CASSPSTGGPAGELFF. As DNA, the CDR3 is TGCGCCAGCAGCCCGTCAACCGGGGGGCCCGCCGGGGAGCTGTTTTTT. The chain has TRBV5-1 and TRBJ2-2; possible D gene TRBD2, 7 bases. Germline assignment: CDR1 SGHRS and CDR2 YFSETQ. The V end lost 4 bases, the J end lost 6 bases, and 19 bases lay between the germline ends. The CDR3 contains 16 residues.

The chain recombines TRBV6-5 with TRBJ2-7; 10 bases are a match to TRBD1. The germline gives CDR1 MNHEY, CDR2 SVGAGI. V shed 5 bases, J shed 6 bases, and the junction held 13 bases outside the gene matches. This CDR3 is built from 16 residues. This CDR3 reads CASSHLSGTGVREQYF. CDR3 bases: TGTGCCAGCAGTCACTTATCCGGGACAGGGGTTCGCGAGCAGTACTTC.

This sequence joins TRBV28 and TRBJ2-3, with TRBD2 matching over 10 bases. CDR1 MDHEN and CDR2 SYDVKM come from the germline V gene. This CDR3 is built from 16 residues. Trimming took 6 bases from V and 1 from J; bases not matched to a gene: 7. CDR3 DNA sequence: TGTGCCAGCAGAAAGTCTAGCGGGAGCCGCACAGATACGCAGTATTTT. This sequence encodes CASRKSSGSRTDTQYF.

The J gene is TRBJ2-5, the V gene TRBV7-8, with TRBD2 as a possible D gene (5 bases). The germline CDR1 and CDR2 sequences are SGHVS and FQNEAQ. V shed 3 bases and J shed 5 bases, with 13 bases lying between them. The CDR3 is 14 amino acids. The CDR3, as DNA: TGTGCCAGCAGCTTGGTCCCCTCGGGGGAGACCCAGTACTTC. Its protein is CASSLVPSGETQYF.

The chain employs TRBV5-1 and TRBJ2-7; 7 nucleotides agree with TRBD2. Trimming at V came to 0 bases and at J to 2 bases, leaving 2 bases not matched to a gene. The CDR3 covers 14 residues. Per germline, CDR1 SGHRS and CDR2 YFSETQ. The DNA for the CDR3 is TGCGCCAGCAGCTTGGAACGGGGGGCCTACGAGCAGTACTTC. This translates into CASSLERGAYEQYF.